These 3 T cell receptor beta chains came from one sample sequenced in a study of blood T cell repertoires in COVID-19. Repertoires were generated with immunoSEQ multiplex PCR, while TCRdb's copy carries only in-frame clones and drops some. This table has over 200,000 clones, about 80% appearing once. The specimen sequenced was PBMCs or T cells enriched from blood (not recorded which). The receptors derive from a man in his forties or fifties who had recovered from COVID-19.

The CDR3 here is CAIKAGYTGNTIYF. The CDR3 DNA is TGTGCCATCAAGGCAGGTTACACGGGAAACACCATATATTTT. The chain employs TRBV10-3 and TRBJ1-3, with D hard to call. This CDR3 spans 14 amino acids. Germline V gene data show CDR1 as ENHRY and CDR2 as SYGVKD. V was clipped by 7 bases and J by 4 bases, with 14 bases between them.

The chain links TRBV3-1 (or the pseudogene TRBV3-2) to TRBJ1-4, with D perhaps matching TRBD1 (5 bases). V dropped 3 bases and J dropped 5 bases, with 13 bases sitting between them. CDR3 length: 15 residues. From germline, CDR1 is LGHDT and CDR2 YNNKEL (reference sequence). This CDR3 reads CASSQRTLTNEKLFF. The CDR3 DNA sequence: TGTGCCAGCAGCCAGCGGACACTGACAAATGAAAAACTGTTTTTT.

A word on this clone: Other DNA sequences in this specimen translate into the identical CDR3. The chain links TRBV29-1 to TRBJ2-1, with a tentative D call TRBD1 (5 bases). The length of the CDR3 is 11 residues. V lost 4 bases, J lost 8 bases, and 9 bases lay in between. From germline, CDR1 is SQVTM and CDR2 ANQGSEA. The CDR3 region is CSVAGLDEQFF. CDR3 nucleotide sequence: TGCAGCGTTGCAGGGCTGGATGAGCAGTTCTTC.